The subject of this entry is one T cell receptor (beta chain). Profiling relied on immunoSEQ multiplex PCR, and the TCRdb table lists in-frame clones only, not all of them. The sample lists fewer than 65,000 clones, roughly 93% occurring once. This CDR3 region has 16 residues. The germline V gene encodes CDR1 MRHNA and CDR2 SNTAGT. Trimming took 3 bases from V and 6 from J; bases not matched to a gene: 6. This specimen belongs to a study of T cell changes during pregnancy in multiple sclerosis. This receptor was taken from a female donor with multiple sclerosis, enrolled in a pregnancy study. The chain links TRBV6-4 to TRBJ2-1; 12 nucleotides match TRBD2. The input for sequencing was peripheral blood, taken in the second trimester of pregnancy. This CDR3 is CASSDRLAGVPNEQFF. The CDR3 nucleotides read TGTGCCAGCAGTGATAGACTAGCGGGAGTGCCCAATGAGCAGTTCTTC.